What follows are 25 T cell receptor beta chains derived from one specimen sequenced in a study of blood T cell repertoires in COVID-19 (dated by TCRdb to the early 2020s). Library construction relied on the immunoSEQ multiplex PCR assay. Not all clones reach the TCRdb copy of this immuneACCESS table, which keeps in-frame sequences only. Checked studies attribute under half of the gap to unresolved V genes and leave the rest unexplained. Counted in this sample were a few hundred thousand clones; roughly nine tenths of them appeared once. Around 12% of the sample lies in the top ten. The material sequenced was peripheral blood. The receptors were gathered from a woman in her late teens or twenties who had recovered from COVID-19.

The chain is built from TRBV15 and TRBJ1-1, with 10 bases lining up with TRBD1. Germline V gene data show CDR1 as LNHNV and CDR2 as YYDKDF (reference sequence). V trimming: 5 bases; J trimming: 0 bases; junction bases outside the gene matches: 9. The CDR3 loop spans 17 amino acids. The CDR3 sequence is CATSGGTGDPLNTEAFF. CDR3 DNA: TGTGCCACCAGCGGAGGGACAGGGGACCCTTTGAACACTGAAGCTTTCTTT.

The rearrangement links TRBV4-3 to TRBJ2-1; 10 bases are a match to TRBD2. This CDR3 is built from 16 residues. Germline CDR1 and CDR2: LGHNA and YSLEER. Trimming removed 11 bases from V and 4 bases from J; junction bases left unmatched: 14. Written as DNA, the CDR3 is TGCGCCTGCCTGGTTTATACTAGCGGGATATACAATGAGCAGTTCTTC. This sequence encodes CACLVYTSGIYNEQFF.

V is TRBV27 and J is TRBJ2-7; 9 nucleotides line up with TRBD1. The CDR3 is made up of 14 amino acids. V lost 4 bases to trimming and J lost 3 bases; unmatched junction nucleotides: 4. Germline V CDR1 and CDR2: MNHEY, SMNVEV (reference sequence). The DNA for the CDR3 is TGTGCCAGCAGTTGGGGACAGGGAGACTACGAGCAGTACTTC. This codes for CASSWGQGDYEQYF.

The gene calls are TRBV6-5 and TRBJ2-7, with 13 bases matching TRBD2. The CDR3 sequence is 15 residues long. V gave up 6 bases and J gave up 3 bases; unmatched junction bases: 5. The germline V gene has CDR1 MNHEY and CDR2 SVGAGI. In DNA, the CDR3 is TGTGCCAGCAGACGCGGGACTAGCGGGATCTACGAGCAGTACTTC. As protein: CASRRGTSGIYEQYF.

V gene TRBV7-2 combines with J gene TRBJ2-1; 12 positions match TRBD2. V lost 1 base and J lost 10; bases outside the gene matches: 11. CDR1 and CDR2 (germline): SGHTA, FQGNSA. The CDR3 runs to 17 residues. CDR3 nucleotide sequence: TGTGCCAGCAGCTTAGGTCCGGGACTAGCGGGCGGGTACGAGCAGTTCTTC. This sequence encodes CASSLGPGLAGGYEQFF.

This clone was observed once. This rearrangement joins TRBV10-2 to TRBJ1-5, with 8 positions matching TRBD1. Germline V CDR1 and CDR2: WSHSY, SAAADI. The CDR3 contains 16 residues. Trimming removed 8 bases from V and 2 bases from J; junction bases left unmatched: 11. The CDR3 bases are TGCGCCAGCTACCCCTCAGGGGGCAAGGGCAATCAGCCCCAGCATTTT. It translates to CASYPSGGKGNQPQHF.

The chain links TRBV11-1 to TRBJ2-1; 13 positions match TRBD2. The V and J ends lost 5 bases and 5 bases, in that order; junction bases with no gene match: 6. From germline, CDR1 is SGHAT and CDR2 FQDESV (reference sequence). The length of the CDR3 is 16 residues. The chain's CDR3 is CASSTLAGGPHNEQFF. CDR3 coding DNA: TGTGCCAGCAGCACACTAGCGGGAGGGCCTCACAATGAGCAGTTCTTC. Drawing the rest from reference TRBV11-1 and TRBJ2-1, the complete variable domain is EAEVAQSPRYKITEKSQAVAFWCDPISGHATLYWYRQILGQGPELLVQFQDESVVDDSQLPKDRFSAERLKGVDSTLKIQPAELGDSAMYLCASSTLAGGPHNEQFFGPGTRLTVL.

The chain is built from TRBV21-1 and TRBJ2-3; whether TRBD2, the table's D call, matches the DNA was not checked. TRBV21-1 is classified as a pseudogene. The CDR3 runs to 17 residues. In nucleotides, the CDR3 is TGTGCCAGCAGCAAAGTTGCGATAGCATTAAGTACAGATACGCAGTATTTT. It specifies CASSKVAIALSTDTQYF.

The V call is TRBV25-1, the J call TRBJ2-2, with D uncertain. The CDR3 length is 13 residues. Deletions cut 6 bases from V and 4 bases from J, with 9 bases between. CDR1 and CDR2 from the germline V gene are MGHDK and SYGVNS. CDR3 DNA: TGTGCCAGCAGCTTCGGCGGCACCGGGGAGCTGTTTTTT. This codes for CASSFGGTGELFF.

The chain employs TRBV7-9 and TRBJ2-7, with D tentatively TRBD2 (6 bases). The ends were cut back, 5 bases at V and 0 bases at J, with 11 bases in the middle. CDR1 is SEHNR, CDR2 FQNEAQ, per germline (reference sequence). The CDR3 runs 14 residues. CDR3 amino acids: CASSGTVSSYEQYF. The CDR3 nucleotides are TGTGCCAGCAGCGGGACTGTGAGCTCCTACGAGCAGTACTTC.

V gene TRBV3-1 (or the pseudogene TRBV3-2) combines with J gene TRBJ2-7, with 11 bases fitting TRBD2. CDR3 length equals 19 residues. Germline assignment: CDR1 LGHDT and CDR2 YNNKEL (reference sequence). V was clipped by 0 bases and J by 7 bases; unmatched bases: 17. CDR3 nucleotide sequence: TGTGCCAGCAGCCAAGAGTTGGCTAGCGGGAGGCCCTACGAGTGGGAGCAGTACTTC. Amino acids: CASSQELASGRPYEWEQYF.

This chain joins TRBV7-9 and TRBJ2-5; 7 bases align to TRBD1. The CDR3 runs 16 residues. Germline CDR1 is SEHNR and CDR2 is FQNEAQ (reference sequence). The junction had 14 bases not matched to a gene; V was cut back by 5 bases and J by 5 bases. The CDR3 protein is CASSTSQGVGYETQYF. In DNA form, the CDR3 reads TGTGCCAGCAGCACCTCTCAGGGGGTTGGTTACGAGACCCAGTACTTC.

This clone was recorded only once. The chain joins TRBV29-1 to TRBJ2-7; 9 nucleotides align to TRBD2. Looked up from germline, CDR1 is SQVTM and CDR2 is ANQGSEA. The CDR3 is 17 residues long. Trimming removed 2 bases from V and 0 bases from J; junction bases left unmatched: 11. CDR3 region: CSVELSREGKHSYEQYF. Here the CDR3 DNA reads TGCAGCGTTGAACTTTCGCGGGAGGGAAAACACTCCTACGAGCAGTACTTC.

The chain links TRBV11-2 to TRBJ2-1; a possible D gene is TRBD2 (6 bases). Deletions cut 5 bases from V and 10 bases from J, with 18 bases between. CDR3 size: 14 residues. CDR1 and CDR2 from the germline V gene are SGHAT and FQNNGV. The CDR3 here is CASSPSGDSTEQFF. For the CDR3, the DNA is TGTGCCAGCAGCCCCTCGGGGGACTCGACCGAGCAGTTCTTC.

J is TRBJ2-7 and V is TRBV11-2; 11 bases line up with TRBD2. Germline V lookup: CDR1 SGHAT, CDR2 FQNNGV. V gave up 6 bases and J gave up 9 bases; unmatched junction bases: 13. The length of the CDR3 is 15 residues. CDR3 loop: CASRDPGLAVLAQYF. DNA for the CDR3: TGTGCCAGCAGGGATCCGGGACTAGCGGTTTTGGCGCAGTACTTC.

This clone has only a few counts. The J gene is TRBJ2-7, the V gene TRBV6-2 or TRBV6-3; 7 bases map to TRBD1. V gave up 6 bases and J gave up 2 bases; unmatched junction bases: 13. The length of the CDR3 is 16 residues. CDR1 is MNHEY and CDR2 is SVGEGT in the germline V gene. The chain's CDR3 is CASSSLKTGWAYEQYF. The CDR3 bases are TGTGCCAGCAGCTCCCTTAAGACAGGGTGGGCCTACGAGCAGTACTTC.

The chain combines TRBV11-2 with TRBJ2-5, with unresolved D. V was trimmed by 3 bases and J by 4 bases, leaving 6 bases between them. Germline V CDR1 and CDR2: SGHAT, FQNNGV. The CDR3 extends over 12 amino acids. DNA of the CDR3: TGTGCCAGCAGCTTCCCGCGAGAGACCCAGTACTTC. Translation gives CASSFPRETQYF.

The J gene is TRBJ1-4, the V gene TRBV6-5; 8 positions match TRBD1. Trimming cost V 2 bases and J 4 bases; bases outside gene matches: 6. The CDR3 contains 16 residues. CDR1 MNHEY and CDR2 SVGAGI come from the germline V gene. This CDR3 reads CASSYQYRGSNEKLFF. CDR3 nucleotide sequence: TGTGCCAGCAGTTACCAATACAGGGGGAGTAATGAAAAACTGTTTTTT.

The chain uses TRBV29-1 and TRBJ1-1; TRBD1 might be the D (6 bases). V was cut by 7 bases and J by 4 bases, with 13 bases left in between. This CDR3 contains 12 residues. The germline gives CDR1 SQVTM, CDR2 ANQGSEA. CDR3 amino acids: CSAGHRGTEAFF. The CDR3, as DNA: TGCAGCGCGGGACACCGGGGCACTGAAGCTTTCTTT.

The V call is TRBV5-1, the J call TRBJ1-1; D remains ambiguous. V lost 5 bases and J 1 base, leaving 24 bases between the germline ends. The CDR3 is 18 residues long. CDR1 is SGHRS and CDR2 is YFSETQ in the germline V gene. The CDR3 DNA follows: TGCGCCAGCAGTCCCCCCTATCCTACCCCTCATAAGAACACTGAAGCTTTCTTT. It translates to CASSPPYPTPHKNTEAFF.

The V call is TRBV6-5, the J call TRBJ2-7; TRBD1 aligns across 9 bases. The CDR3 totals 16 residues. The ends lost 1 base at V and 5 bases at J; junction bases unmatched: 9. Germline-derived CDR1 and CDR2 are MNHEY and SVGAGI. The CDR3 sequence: CASSYFFPGQGHEQYF. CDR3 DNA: TGTGCCAGCAGTTACTTCTTCCCGGGACAGGGACACGAGCAGTACTTC.

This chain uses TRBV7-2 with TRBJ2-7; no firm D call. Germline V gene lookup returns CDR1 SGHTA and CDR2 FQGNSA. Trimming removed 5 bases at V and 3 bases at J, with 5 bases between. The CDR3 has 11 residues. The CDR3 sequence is CASSLYYEQYF. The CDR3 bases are TGTGCCAGCAGCCTCTACTACGAGCAGTACTTC.

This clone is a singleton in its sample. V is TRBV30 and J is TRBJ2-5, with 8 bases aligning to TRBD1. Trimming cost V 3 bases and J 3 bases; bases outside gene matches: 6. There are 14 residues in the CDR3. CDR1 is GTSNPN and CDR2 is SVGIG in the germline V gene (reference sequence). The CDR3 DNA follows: TGTGCCTGGAGCGCATGGACAGGGAAAGAGACCCAGTACTTC. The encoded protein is CAWSAWTGKETQYF.

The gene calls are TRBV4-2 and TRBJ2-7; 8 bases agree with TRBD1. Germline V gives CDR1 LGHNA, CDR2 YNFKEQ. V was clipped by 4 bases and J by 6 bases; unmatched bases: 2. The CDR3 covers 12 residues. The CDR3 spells CASSRQGSEQYF. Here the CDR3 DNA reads TGTGCCAGCAGCCGACAGGGGTCCGAGCAGTACTTC.

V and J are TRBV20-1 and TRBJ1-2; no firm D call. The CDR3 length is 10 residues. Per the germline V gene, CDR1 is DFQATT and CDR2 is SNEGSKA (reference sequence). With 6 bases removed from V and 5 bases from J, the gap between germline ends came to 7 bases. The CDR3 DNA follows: TGCAGTGCGAGTGCTTATGGCTACACCTTC. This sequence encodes CSASAYGYTF.